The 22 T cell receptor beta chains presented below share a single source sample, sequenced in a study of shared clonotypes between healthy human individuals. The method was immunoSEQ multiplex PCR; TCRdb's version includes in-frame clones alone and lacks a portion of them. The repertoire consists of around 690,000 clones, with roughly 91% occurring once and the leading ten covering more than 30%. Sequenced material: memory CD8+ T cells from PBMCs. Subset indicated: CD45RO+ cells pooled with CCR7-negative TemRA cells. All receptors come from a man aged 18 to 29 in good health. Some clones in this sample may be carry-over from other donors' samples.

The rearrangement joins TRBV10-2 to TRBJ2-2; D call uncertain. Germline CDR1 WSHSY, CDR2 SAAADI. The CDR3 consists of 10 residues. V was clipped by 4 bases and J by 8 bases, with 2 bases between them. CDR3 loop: CASSGGELFF. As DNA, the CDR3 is TGCGCCAGCAGTGGGGGGGAGCTGTTTTTT.

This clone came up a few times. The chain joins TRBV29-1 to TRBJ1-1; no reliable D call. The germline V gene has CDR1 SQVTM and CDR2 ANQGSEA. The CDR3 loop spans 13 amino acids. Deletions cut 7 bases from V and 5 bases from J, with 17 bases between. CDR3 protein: CSAGPGSGTEAFF. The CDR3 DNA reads TGCAGCGCCGGGCCGGGCAGTGGGACTGAAGCTTTCTTT.

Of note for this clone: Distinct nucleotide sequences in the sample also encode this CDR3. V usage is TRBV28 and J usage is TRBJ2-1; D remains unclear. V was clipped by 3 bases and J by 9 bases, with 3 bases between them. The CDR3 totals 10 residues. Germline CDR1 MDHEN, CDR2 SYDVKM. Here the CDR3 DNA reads TGTGCCAGCAGTTTGGGTGAGCAGTTCTTC. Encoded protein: CASSLGEQFF. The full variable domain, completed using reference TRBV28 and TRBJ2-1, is DVKVTQSSRYLVKRTGEKVFLECVQDMDHENMFWYRQDPGLGLRLIYFSYDVKMKEKGDIPEGYSVSREKKERFSLILESASTNQTSMYLCASSLGEQFFGPGTRLTVL.

CDR3 nucleotide sequence: TGTGCCGTACCCGGGACAGCGAATGAAAAACTGTTTTTT. Amino acids: CAVPGTANEKLFF. The chain combines TRBV6-5 with TRBJ1-4; 7 bases map to TRBD1. Germline CDR1 and CDR2: MNHEY and SVGAGI. Unmatched junction bases numbered 8, after V lost 11 bases and J lost 5 bases. This CDR3 has 13 residues.

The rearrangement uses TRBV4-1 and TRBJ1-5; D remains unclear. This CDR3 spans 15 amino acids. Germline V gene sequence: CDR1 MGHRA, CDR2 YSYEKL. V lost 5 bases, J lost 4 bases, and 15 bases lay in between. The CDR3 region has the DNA TGCGCCAGCAGCGAGAGATTAGGCCTTAATCAGCCCCAGCATTTT. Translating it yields CASSERLGLNQPQHF.

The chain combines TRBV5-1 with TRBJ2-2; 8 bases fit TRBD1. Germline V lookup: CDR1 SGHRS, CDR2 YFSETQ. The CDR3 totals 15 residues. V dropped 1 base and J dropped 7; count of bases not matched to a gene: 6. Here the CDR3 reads CASSLYRGTSGELFF. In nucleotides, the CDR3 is TGCGCCAGCAGCTTGTACAGGGGGACAAGCGGGGAGCTGTTTTTT. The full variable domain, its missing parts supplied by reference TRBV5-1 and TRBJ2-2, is KAGVTQTPRYLIKTRGQQVTLSCSPISGHRSVSWYQQTPGQGLQFLFEYFSETQRNKGNFPGRFSGRQFSNSRSEMNVSTLELGDSALYLCASSLYRGTSGELFFGEGSRLTVL.

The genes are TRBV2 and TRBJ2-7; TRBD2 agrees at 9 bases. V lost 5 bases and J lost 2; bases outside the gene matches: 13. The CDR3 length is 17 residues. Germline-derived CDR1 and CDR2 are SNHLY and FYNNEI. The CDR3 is CASSNQRVPSGTYEQYF. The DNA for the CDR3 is TGTGCCAGCAGTAATCAGCGGGTTCCTAGCGGGACCTACGAGCAGTACTTC.

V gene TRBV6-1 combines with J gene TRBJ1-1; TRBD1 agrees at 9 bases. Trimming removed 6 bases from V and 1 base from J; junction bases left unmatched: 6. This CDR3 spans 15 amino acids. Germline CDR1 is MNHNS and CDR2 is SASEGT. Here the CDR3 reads CASRGDRVKNTEAFF. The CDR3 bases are TGTGCCAGCAGGGGGGACAGGGTAAAGAACACTGAAGCTTTCTTT.

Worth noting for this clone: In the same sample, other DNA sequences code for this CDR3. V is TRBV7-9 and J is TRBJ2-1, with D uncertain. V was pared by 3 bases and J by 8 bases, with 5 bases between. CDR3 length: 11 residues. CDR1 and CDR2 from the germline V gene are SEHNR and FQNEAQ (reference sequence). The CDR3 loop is CASSFLDEQFF. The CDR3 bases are TGTGCCAGCAGCTTCCTCGATGAGCAGTTCTTC.

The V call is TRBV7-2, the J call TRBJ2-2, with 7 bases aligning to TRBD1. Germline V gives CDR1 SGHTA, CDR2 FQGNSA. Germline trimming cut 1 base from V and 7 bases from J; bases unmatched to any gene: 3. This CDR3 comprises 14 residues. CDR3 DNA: TGTGCCAGCAGCTTAGAAGGGGGCGGCGGGGAGCTGTTTTTT. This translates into CASSLEGGGGELFF.

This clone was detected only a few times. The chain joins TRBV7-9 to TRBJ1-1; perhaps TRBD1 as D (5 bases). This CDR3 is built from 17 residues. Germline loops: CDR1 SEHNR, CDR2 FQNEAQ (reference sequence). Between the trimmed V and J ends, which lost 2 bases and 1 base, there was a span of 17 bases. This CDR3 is CASSLSPGQGGNTEAFF. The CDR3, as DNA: TGTGCCAGCAGCTTATCCCCAGGACAAGGCGGGAACACTGAAGCTTTCTTT.

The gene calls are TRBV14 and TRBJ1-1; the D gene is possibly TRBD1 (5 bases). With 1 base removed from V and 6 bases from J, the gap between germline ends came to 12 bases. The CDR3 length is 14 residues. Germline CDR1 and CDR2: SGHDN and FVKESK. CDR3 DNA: TGTGCCAGCAGCCAAGTTGGGGGGTCGGCTGAAGCTTTCTTT. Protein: CASSQVGGSAEAFF.

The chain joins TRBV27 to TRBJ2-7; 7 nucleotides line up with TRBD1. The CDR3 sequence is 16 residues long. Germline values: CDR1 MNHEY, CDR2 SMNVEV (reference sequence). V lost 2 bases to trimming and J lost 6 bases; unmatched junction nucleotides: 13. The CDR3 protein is CASSLAVARGGLEQYF. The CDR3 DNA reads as TGTGCCAGCAGTTTAGCAGTGGCTAGAGGGGGCCTCGAGCAGTACTTC.

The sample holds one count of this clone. As DNA, the CDR3 is TGTGCCAGCAGCTGGACAGATGACAATGAGCAGTTCTTC. Translated: CASSWTDDNEQFF. The rearrangement uses TRBV7-6 and TRBJ2-1; TRBD1 is a possible D gene (6 bases). The CDR3 is 13 amino acids. CDR1 SGHVS and CDR2 FNYEAQ come from the germline V gene. The V and J ends lost 4 bases and 5 bases respectively, with 9 bases between them. Complete variable domain (other parts from reference TRBV7-6 and TRBJ2-1): GAGVSQSPRYKVTKRGQDVALRCDPISGHVSLYWYRQALGQGPEFLTYFNYEAQQDKSGLPNDRFSAERPEGSISTLTIQRTEQRDSAMYRCASSWTDDNEQFFGPGTRLTVL.

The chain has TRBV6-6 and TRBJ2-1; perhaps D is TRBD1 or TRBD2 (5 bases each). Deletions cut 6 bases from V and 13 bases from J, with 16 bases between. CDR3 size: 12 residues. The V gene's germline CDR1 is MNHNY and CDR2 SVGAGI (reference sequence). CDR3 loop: CASSPPRRDQFF. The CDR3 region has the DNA TGTGCCAGCAGCCCCCCCCGTCGGGACCAGTTCTTC.

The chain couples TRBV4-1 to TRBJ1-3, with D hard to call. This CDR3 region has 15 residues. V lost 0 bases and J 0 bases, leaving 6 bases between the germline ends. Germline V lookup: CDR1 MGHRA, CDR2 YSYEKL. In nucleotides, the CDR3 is TGCGCCAGCAGCCAAGACCGGAGCTCTGGAAACACCATATATTTT. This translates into CASSQDRSSGNTIYF.

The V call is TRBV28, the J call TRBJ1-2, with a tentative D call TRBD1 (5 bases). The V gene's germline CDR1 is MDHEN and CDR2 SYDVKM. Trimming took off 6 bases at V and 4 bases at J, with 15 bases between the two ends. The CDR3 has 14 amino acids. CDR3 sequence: CASSPGGESYGYTF. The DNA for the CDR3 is TGTGCCAGCAGCCCCGGGGGTGAGAGCTATGGCTACACCTTC.

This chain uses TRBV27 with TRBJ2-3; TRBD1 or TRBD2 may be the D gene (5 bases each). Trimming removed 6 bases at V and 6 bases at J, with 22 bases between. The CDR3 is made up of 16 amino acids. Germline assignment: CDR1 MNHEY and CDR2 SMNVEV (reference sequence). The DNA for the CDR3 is TGTGCCAGCAGCCAACTAGGGGCGGGCCGGTTGGATACGCAGTATTTT. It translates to CASSQLGAGRLDTQYF.

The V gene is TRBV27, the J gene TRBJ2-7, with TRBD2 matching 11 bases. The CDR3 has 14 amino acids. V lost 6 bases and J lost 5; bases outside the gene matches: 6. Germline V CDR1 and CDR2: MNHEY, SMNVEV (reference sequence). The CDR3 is CASSELAGEDEQYF. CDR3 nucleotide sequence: TGTGCCAGCAGCGAACTAGCGGGAGAAGACGAGCAGTACTTC.

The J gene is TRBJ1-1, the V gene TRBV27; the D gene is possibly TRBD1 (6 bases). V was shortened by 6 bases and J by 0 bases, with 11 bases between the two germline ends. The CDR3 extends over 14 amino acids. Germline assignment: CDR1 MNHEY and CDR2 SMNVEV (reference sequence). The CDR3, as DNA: TGTGCCAGCAGCCCGGGGGCTTTGAACACTGAAGCTTTCTTT. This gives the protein CASSPGALNTEAFF.

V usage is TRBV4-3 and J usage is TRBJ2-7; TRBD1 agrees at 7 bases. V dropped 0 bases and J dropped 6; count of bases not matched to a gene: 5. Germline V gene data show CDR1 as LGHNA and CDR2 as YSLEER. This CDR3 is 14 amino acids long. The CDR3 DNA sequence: TGCGCCAGCAGCCAAGAGACAGGGCTCCTCGAGCAGTACTTC. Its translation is CASSQETGLLEQYF.

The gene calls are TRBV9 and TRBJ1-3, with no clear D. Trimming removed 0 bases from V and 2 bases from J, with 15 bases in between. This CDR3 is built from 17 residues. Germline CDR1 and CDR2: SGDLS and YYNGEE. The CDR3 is CASSVVLGSTTGNTIYF. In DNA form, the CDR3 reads TGTGCCAGCAGCGTAGTTTTGGGGAGCACTACTGGAAACACCATATATTTT.